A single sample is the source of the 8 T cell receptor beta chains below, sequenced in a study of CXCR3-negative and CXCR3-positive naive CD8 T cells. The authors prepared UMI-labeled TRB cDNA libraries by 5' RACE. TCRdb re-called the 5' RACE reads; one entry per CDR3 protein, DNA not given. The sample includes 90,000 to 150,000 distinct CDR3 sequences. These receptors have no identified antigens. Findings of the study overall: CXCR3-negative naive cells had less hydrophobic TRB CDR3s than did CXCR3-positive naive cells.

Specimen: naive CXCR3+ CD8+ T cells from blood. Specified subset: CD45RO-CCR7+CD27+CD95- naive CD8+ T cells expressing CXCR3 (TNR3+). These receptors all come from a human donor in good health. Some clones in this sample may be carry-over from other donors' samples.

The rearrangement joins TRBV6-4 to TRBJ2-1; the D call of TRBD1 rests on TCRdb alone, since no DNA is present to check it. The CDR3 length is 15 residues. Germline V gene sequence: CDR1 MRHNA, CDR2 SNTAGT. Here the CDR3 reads CASSDSAGAYNEQFF.

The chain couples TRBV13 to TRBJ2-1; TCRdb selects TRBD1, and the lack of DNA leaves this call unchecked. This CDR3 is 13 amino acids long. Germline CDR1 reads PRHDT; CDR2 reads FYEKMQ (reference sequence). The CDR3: CASSRDVYNEQFF.

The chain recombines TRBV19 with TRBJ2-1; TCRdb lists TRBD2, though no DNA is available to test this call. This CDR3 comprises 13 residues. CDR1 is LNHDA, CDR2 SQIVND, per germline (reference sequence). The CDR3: CASSVTSGSEQFF.

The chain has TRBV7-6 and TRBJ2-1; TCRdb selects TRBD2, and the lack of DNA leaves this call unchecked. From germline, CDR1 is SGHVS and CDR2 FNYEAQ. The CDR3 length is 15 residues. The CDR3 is CASSPGPSGGAGQFF.

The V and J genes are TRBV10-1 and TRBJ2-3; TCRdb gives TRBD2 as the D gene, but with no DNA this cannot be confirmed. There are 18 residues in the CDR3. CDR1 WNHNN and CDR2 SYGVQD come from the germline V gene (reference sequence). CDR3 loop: CASSESDGLAASTDTQYF.

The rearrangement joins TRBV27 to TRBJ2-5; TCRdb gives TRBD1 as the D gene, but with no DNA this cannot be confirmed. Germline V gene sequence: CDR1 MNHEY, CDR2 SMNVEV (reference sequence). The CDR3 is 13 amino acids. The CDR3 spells CASSPRGQETQYF.

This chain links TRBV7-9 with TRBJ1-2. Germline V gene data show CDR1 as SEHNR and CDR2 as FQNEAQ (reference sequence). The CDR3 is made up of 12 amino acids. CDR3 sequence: CASSLSNYGYTF.

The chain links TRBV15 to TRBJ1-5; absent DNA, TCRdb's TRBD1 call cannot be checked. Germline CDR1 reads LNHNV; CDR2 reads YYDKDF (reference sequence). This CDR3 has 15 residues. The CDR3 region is CATSRTDRGPQPQHF.